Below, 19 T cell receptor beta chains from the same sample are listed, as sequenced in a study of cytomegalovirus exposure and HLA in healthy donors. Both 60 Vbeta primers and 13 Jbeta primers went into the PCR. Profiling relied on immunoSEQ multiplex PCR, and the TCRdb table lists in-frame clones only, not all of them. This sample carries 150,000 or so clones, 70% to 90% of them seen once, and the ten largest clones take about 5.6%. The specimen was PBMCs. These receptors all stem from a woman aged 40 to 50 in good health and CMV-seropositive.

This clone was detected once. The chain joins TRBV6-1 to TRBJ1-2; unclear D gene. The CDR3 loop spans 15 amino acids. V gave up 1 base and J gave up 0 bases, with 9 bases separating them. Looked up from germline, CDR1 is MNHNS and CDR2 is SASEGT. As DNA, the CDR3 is TGTGCCAGCAGTGAAGAAAGCTCCTCTAACTATGGCTACACCTTC. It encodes CASSEESSSNYGYTF.

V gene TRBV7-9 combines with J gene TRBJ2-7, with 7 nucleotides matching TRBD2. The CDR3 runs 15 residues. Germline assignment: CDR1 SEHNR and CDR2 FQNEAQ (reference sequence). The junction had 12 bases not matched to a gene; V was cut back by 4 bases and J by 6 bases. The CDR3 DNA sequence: TGTGCCAGCAGCTCTTTGGCGGGAGCGAGAGGCGAGCAGTACTTC. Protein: CASSSLAGARGEQYF.

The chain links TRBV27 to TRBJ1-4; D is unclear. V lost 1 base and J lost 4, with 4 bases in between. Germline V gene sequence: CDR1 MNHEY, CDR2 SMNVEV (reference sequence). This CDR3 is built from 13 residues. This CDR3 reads CASSLFGNEKLFF. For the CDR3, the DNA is TGTGCCAGCAGTTTATTCGGTAATGAAAAACTGTTTTTT.

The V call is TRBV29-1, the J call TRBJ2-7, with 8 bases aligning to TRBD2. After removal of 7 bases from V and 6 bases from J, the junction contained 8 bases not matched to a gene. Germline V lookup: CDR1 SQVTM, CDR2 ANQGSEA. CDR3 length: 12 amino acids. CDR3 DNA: TGCAGCGGGGCGGGAGGACGGGGCGAGCAGTACTTC. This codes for CSGAGGRGEQYF.

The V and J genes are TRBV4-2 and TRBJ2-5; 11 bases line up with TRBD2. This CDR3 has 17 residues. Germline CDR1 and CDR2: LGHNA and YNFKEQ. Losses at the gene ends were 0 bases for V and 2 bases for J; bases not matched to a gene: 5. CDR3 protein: CASSQDRLAGGQETQYF. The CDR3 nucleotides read TGTGCCAGCAGCCAAGATCGGCTAGCGGGAGGTCAAGAGACCCAGTACTTC.

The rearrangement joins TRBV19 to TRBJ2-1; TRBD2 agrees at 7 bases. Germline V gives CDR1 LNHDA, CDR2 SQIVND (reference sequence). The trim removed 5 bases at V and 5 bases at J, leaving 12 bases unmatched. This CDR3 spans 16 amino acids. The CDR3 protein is CASSYRWEGLNNEQFF. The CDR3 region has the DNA TGTGCCAGTAGTTACCGTTGGGAGGGCCTTAACAATGAGCAGTTCTTC.

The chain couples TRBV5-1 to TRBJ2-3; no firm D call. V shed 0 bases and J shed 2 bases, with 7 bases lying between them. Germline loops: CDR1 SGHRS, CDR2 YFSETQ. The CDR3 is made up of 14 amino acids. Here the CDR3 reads CASSLDYHTDTQYF. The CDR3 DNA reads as TGCGCCAGCAGCTTGGACTACCACACAGATACGCAGTATTTT.

CDR3 region: CASSLFGGVLSYEQYF. The CDR3 DNA sequence: TGTGCCAGCAGTTTATTTGGGGGCGTCCTCTCCTACGAGCAGTACTTC. The chain uses TRBV27 and TRBJ2-7; TRBD1 is a possible D gene (6 bases). Germline CDR1 MNHEY, CDR2 SMNVEV (reference sequence). Trimming removed 1 base at V and 0 bases at J, with 13 bases between. This CDR3 has 16 amino acids.

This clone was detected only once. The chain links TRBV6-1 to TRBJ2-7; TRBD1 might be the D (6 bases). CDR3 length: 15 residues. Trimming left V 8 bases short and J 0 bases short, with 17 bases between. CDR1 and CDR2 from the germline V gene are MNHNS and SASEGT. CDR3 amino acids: CASLRGNTNSYEQYF. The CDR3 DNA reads TGTGCCAGCCTGAGGGGGAACACCAACTCCTACGAGCAGTACTTC.

The CDR3 here is CASSLAGVEQYF. The CDR3 DNA reads TGTGCCAGCAGCTTAGCGGGAGTAGAGCAGTACTTC. The chain is built from TRBV7-2 and TRBJ2-7; D perhaps matches TRBD2 (5 bases). The CDR3 length is 12 residues. CDR1 SGHTA and CDR2 FQGNSA come from the germline V gene. V lost 0 bases and J lost 7, with 7 bases in between.

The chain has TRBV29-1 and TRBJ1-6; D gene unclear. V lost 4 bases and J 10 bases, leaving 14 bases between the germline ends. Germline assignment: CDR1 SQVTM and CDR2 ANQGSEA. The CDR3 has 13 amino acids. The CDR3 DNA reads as TGCAGCGTTGGTTTAGACCCAGGATCACCCCTCCACTTT. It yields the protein CSVGLDPGSPLHF.

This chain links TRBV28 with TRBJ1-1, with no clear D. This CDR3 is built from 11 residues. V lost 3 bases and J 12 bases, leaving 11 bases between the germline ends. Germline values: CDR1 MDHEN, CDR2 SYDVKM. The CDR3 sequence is CASSLARLSFF. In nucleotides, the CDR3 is TGTGCCAGCAGTTTGGCCCGTTTGTCTTTCTTT.

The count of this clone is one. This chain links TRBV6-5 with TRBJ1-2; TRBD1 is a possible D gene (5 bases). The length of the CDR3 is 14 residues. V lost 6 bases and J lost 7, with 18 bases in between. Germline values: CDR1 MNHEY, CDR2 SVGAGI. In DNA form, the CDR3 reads TGTGCCAGCAGGTCGCAGGGATATAAGGGTGGCTACACCTTC. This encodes CASRSQGYKGGYTF.

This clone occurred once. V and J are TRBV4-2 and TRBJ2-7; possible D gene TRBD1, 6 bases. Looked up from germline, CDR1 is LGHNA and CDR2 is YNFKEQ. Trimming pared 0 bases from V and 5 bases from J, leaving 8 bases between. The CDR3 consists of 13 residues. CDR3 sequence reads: CASSQDRGDEQYF. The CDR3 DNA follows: TGTGCCAGCAGCCAAGACAGGGGCGACGAGCAGTACTTC.

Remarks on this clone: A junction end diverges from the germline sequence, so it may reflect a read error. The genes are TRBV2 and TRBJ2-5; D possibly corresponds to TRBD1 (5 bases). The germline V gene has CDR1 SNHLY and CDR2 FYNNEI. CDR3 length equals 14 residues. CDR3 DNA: TGTGCCAGCAGCGAAGGACAATATCAAGAGACCCAGTACTTC. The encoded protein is CASSEGQYQETQYF.

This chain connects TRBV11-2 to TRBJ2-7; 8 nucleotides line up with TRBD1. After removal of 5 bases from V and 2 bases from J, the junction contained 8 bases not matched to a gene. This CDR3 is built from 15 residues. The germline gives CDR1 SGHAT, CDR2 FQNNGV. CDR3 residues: CASSLARTGPYEQYF. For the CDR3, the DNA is TGTGCCAGCAGCCTAGCTCGGACAGGGCCCTACGAGCAGTACTTC.

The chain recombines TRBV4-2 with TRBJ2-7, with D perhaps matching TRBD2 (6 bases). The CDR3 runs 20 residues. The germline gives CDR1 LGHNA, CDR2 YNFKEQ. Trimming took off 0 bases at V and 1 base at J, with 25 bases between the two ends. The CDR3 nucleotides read TGTGCCAGCAGCCAAGATTGGGGAGGTTCGGGGTTCGGGGGTTCCTACGAGCAGTACTTC. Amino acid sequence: CASSQDWGGSGFGGSYEQYF.

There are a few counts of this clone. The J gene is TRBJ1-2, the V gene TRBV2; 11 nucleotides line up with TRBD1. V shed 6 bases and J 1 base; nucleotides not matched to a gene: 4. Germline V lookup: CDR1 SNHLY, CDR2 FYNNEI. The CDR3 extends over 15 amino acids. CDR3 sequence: CASRDRGLYNYGYTF. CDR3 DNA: TGTGCCAGCAGGGACAGGGGGCTTTATAACTATGGCTACACCTTC.

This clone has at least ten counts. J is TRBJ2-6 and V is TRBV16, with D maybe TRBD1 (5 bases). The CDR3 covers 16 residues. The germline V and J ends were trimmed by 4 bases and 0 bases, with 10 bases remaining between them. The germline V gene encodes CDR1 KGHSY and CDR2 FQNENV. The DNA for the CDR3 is TGTGCCAGCAGCCCCACAGGCTTCTCTGGGGCCAACGTCCTGACTTTC. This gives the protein CASSPTGFSGANVLTF.